This TCR beta chain was observed in a study of prognosis after radiotherapy for stage I lung cancer. Using two-round multiplex PCR, the authors amplified TCR beta CDR3 from genomic DNA. Amplification in first-round PCR relied on primers specific to each TRBV and TRBJ gene. MiXCR was run by TCRdb on the multiplex PCR reads, yielding one entry per CDR3 protein. The table lists 10,000 to 15,000 distinct CDR3 sequences, approximately 45% of them singletons. V trimming: 4 bases; J trimming: 7 bases; junction bases outside the gene matches: 7. Germline-derived CDR1 and CDR2 are SGDLS and YYNGEE. The CDR3 is 15 residues long. This clonotype was counted only a few times. Its antigen is currently unknown. Notes on the study in general: Gene usage of TRBV and TRBJ reportedly differed between patients with and without metastases.

The receptor comes from a donor over 45 with non-small cell lung cancer. The chain couples TRBV9 to TRBJ2-5; TRBD2 matches 13 bases. Sequences were derived from PBMCs, sampled before or after stereotactic body radiation therapy (not recorded which). The CDR3 region has the DNA TGTGCCAGCAGCCCCGGGACTAGCGGGGCGGGGACCCAGTACTTC. Its protein is CASSPGTSGAGTQYF.